This T cell receptor beta chain was identified in a study of blood T cell repertoires in COVID-19. Study-wide context: Donors in the United States, Italy and Spain gave samples during acute or convalescent COVID-19.

Under the authors' procedure: How many nucleated cells were present was estimated from reference gene primer amplification. Profiling relied on immunoSEQ multiplex PCR, and the TCRdb table lists in-frame clones only, not all of them. V and J calls and clone size are as listed in that table; D and trimming were resolved from the DNA. The sample records a few hundred thousand clones, 85% to 90% being singletons. V gave up 3 bases and J gave up 0 bases, with 12 bases separating them. CDR3 length: 16 residues. Germline lookup yields CDR1 GTSNPN and CDR2 SVGIG (reference sequence). Self-reported history from a screening survey and questionnaire set each donor's cohort.

The sequenced material came from PBMCs or T cells enriched from blood (not recorded which). The sequence derives from a woman aged 50 to 65 who had recovered from COVID-19. The chain has TRBV30 and TRBJ1-6; D gene uncertain. CDR3 in DNA: TGTGCCTGGAGGCAATCCGGTAGCTCCTATAATTCACCCCTCCACTTT. As protein: CAWRQSGSSYNSPLHF.